The present T cell receptor beta chain was sequenced within a study of shared clonotypes between healthy human individuals. Study results and caveats: The represented genetic and exposure-history diversity was limited by the small number of donors.

Details on this clone: As yet, its antigen is unknown.

Germline V CDR1 and CDR2: MDHEN, SYDVKM. The CDR3 spans 14 residues. Trimming cost V 6 bases and J 3 bases; bases outside gene matches: 5. All donors qualified as healthy HIV-negative adults and had experienced no recent acute infections or vaccinations. Libraries were prepared by immunoSEQ multiplex PCR; TCRdb keeps only in-frame clonotypes and omits some of them. The profile shows 450,000 or so clones, roughly 80% of them singletons. The V gene is TRBV28, the J gene TRBJ1-5, with 7 bases fitting TRBD1. Sample: PBMCs. This TCR was sampled from a woman aged 40 to 50 in good health. Some clones in this sample may be carry-over from other donors' samples. This CDR3 is CASSPDRINQPQHF. CDR3 bases: TGTGCCAGCAGCCCGGACAGGATCAATCAGCCCCAGCATTTT.